These 9 T cell receptor beta chains were sequenced from one sample in a study of T cell repertoires in cytomegalovirus infection. These receptors have no known antigen. TCRdb ran MiXCR on the reads and lists one entry per CDR3 protein. The table has around 540,000 distinct CDR3 sequences, about 33% seen once; the top ten hold roughly 15%. Material: cultured PBMCs, obtained from culture after CMV antigen stimulation. The receptors were sampled from a human donor in good health (CMV status not recorded). Some clones in this sample may be carry-over from other donors' samples.

The CDR3 spells CSTTSIRDRTDTQYF. In nucleotides, the CDR3 is TGCAGTACCACCTCCATTAGGGACAGAACAGATACGCAGTATTTT. This chain uses TRBV20-1 with TRBJ2-3; 7 bases are a match to TRBD1. CDR1 and CDR2 (germline): DFQATT, SNEGSKA (reference sequence). The CDR3 spans 15 residues. J gave up 3 bases and V 8 bases, and 14 bases lay outside the gene matches.

The chain links TRBV24-1 to TRBJ2-3, with 9 bases identical to TRBD2. Germline V gene sequence: CDR1 KGHDR, CDR2 SFDVKD. This CDR3 has 16 amino acids. The V and J ends lost 1 base and 5 bases, in that order; junction bases with no gene match: 6. CDR3 nucleotides: TGTGCCACCAGTGATTTCCATAGCGGGAGCGGAGATACGCAGTATTTT. Protein product: CATSDFHSGSGDTQYF.

The CDR3 protein is CASSQDYGTRLDEQFF. In DNA, the CDR3 is TGCGCCAGCAGCCAAGATTACGGGACTAGGTTGGATGAGCAGTTCTTC. V usage is TRBV4-1 and J usage is TRBJ2-1; 8 bases map to TRBD2. CDR3 length equals 16 residues. After removal of 0 bases from V and 8 bases from J, the junction contained 9 bases not matched to a gene. The germline V gene has CDR1 MGHRA and CDR2 YSYEKL.

This chain links TRBV7-2 with TRBJ2-6; 8 bases are shared with TRBD2. Germline V gene lookup returns CDR1 SGHTA and CDR2 FQGNSA. V shed 4 bases, J shed 0 bases, and the junction held 8 bases outside the gene matches. This CDR3 comprises 18 residues. CDR3 in amino acids: CASSYGSGSPSGANVLTF. The CDR3 DNA reads TGTGCCAGCAGCTACGGAAGCGGGAGCCCCTCTGGGGCCAACGTCCTGACTTTC.

V usage is TRBV20-1 and J usage is TRBJ1-4, with 7 bases fitting TRBD1. The germline gives CDR1 DFQATT, CDR2 SNEGSKA (reference sequence). The CDR3 totals 13 residues. Unmatched junction bases numbered 6, after V lost 4 bases and J lost 7 bases. The CDR3 DNA sequence: TGCAGTGCTACAAGGACAGGCGGTGAAAAACTGTTTTTT. This translates into CSATRTGGEKLFF.

Only a few counts were recorded for this clonotype. V gene TRBV7-6 combines with J gene TRBJ1-2; no reliable D call. The CDR3 extends over 14 amino acids. CDR1 and CDR2 from the germline V gene are SGHVS and FNYEAQ. The V end was cut by 2 bases, the J end by 8 bases, with 15 bases between. The CDR3 reads CASSLLATGLGYTF. The DNA for the CDR3 is TGTGCCAGCAGCTTATTGGCCACCGGTCTCGGCTACACCTTC.

This clonotype appeared a few times. The chain joins TRBV7-9 to TRBJ1-4; D remains unclear. With 2 bases removed from V and 5 bases from J, the gap between germline ends came to 12 bases. Germline V gene data show CDR1 as SEHNR and CDR2 as FQNEAQ (reference sequence). The CDR3 runs to 15 residues. CDR3 residues: CASSLRSRGNEKLFF. In DNA, the CDR3 is TGTGCCAGCAGCTTAAGATCCAGAGGGAATGAAAAACTGTTTTTT. Full variable domain (missing parts from reference TRBV7-9 and TRBJ1-4): DTGVSQNPRHKITKRGQNVTFRCDPISEHNRLYWYRQTLGQGPEFLTYFQNEAQLEKSRLLSDRFSAERPKGSFSTLEIQRTEQGDSAMYLCASSLRSRGNEKLFFGSGTQLSVL.

V gene TRBV20-1 combines with J gene TRBJ2-7; no clear D gene. Germline CDR1 reads DFQATT; CDR2 reads SNEGSKA (reference sequence). There are 14 residues in the CDR3. Trimming removed 0 bases from V and 4 bases from J, with 13 bases in between. This chain's CDR3 is CSARETSPVYEQYF. CDR3 in DNA: TGCAGTGCTAGAGAGACTTCCCCAGTTTACGAGCAGTACTTC.

This clonotype was counted a single time. The rearrangement uses TRBV7-2 and TRBJ2-7; D could derive from TRBD1 or TRBD2 (5 bases each). Germline loops: CDR1 SGHTA, CDR2 FQGNSA. The CDR3 is 14 residues long. The ends were cut back, 4 bases at V and 0 bases at J, with 10 bases in the middle. The CDR3 DNA reads as TGTGCCAGCAGCTCCAGGGAGTCCTCCTACGAGCAGTACTTC. It specifies CASSSRESSYEQYF.